This T cell receptor beta chain was observed in a study of blood T cell repertoires in COVID-19 (dated by TCRdb to the early 2020s). For the study in its entirety: Samples covering the acute and convalescent phases of COVID-19 were provided by collaborators in the United States, Italy and Spain. Samples came from the ongoing ImmuneRACE study (first 160 participants) plus 1,254 subjects from 6 global collaborators. Deeply sampled blood TCRbeta repertoires from subjects exposed to, actively infected with, or recovered from COVID-19 were included in the dataset. The material from the prospective study consisted of cDNA or gDNA derived from T cells, B-cell-depleted T cells, or PBMCs. A de-identified subject ID, COVID-19 status, age in years and sex were almost always included in the sample metadata. The repertoires were released in a freely available public database meant as a resource for research on the immune response to SARS-CoV-2. Where HLA class I and class II types were available, the types were taken from metadata supplied by the sample provider, not from assay-based typing.

Remarks on this clone: What this receptor recognizes is not known. The sample holds no much larger clone one base away, and base qualities are not on file.

The cysteine opens and the phenylalanine closes a CDR3 of 14 amino acids. The CDR3 DNA has 42 bases and is translated from base 1. V loses 8 bases at its end and J loses 4 bases; junction bases beyond the gene matches: 7. The germline V gene supplies CDR1 SNHLY and CDR2 FYNNEI. Whole blood was collected in K2EDTA tubes by collaborating institutions according to the institutions' own protocols. For TCRbeta analysis, collaborators shipped samples in one of three forms: frozen whole blood, isolated PBMCs, or DNA extracted from either of those sample types. Results and caveats for the whole study, not just this receptor: The amount of clinical and demographic metadata varied by source and participant and was provided uncurated.

TCRbeta CDR3 regions were amplified from genomic DNA by means of the immunoSEQ Assay, a bias-controlled multiplex PCR. In the original analysis: Nucleated cell counts per sample were estimated from amplification of reference gene primers within the assay. To quantify the absolute abundance of each unique TCRbeta CDR3 rearrangement, sequence reads were collapsed and filtered. For each sample, productive Simpson clonality was calculated as the square root of Simpson's diversity index over productive rearrangements. TCRdb carries this immuneACCESS record with in-frame sequences only. Its versions omit some clonotypes, under half of them owing to an unresolved V gene in the studies checked, with the rest unexplained. That table supplies the V and J calls and clone size; D and trimming were determined from the DNA. This sample comprises some 42,000 clones, roughly nine tenths of them detected only once. The ten top clones hold approximately 9% of the sample.

This TCR was recovered from a man aged 50-60 years with active COVID-19. Sequences were obtained from peripheral blood. The V and J segments used are TRBV2 and TRBJ2-1; 8 bases in between match TRBD1. In nucleotides, the sequence is TGTGCCAGCCAGGACAGGGTGGCGTACAATGAGCAGTTCTTC. It specifies CASQDRVAYNEQFF.